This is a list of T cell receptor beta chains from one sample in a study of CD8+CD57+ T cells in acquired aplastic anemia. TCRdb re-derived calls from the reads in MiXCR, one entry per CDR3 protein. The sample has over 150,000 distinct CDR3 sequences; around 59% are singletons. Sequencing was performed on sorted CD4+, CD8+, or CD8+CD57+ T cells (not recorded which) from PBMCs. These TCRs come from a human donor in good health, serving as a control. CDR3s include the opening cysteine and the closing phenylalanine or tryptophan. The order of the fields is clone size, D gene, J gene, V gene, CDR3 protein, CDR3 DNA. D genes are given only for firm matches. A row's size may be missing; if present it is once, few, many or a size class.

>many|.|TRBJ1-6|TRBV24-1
CATRVRDQFNSPLHF
TGTGCCACCAGGGTAAGGGACCAATTTAATTCACCCCTCCACTTT
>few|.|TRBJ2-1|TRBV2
CASSLSGWASDTYNEQFF
TGTGCCAGCAGTTTATCAGGGTGGGCCAGCGATACCTACAATGAGCAGTTCTTC
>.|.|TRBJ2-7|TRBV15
CAISAGSYEQYF
TGTGCCATCAGCGCCGGGTCCTACGAGCAGTACTTC
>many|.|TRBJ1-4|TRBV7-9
CASSSPGTSVNEKLFF
TGTGCCAGCAGCTCCCCCGGAACGTCGGTTAATGAAAAACTGTTTTTT
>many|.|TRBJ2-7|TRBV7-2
CASSLAIQGYVYEQYF
TGTGCCAGCAGCTTAGCGATTCAGGGATACGTCTACGAGCAGTACTTC
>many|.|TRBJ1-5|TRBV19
CASSHRDAGYNQPQHF
TGTGCCAGTAGTCACCGGGACGCGGGCTACAATCAGCCCCAGCATTTT
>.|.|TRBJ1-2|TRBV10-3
CAISDALGAGYTF
TGTGCCATCAGTGATGCACTCGGTGCCGGGTACACCTTC
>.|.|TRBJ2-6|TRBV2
CASKARYYSGANVLTF
TGTGCCAGCAAGGCACGCTACTACTCTGGGGCCAACGTCCTGACTTTC
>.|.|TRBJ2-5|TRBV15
CATSSGQHQETQYF
TGTGCCACCAGCAGCGGACAGCATCAAGAGACCCAGTACTTC
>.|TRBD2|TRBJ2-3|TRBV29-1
CSVGGTSGDASTDTQYF
TGCAGCGTTGGAGGGACTAGCGGGGATGCTAGCACAGATACGCAGTATTTT
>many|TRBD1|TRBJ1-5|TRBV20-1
CSANRGSNQPQHF
TGCAGTGCTAACAGGGGTAGCAATCAGCCCCAGCATTTT
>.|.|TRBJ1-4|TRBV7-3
CASSPAKGLFF
TGTGCCAGCAGTCCGGCTAAGGGACTGTTTTTT
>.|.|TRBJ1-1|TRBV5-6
CASSPQGVGTEAFF
TGTGCCAGCAGCCCACAGGGAGTGGGCACTGAAGCTTTCTTT
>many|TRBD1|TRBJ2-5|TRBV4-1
CASSLRQGTQETQYF
TGCGCCAGCAGCCTACGACAGGGGACCCAAGAGACCCAGTACTTC
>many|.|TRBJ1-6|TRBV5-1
CASSTGIVGEVPLHF
TGCGCCAGCAGCACAGGGATCGTGGGCGAGGTACCCCTCCACTTT
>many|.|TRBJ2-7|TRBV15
CATSRDLDSWTYEQYF
TGTGCCACCAGCAGAGATCTGGACAGCTGGACCTACGAGCAGTACTTC
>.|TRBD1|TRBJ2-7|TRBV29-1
CSVAGTGNGEQYF
TGCAGCGTGGCCGGGACAGGGAACGGGGAGCAGTACTTC
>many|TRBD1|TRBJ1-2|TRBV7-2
CASSLGDRDGYTF
TGTGCCAGCAGCTTGGGGGACAGGGATGGCTACACCTTC
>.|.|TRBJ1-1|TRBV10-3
CAISESRQSEAFF
TGTGCCATCAGTGAGTCGAGACAGTCTGAAGCTTTCTTT
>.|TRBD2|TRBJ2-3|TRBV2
CASGRLAGERDTQYF
TGTGCCAGCGGGAGACTAGCGGGAGAAAGGGATACGCAGTATTTT
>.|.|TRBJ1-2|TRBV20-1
CSARFRGYGYTF
TGCAGTGCTAGATTCAGGGGTTATGGCTACACCTTC
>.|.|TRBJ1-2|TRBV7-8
CASTFKSLGSDPPRGYTF
TGTGCCAGCACCTTTAAGAGCTTAGGTTCGGACCCCCCTCGGGGCTACACCTTC
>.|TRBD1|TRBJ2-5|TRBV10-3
CAIKDRLRDRAETQYF
TGTGCCATCAAGGACCGACTGAGGGACAGGGCAGAGACCCAGTACTTC
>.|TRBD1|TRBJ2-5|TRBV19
CASSTIGQASAQYF
TGTGCCAGTAGTACCATAGGACAGGCCTCGGCCCAGTACTTC
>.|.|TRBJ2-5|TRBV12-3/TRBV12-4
CASSLPTSQETQYF
TGTGCCAGCAGTCTCCCGACTAGTCAAGAGACCCAGTACTTC
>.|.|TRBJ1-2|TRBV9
CASSVVGGTGPYGYTF
TGTGCCAGCAGCGTAGTGGGGGGCACAGGGCCATATGGCTACACCTTC
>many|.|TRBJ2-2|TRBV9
CASSRRGRNTGELFF
TGTGCCAGCAGTCGACGGGGGCGCAACACCGGGGAGCTGTTTTTT
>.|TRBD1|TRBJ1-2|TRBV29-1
CSARDRGNYGYTF
TGCAGCGCCCGGGACAGGGGGAACTATGGCTACACCTTC
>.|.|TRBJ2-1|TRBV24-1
CATSWGNEQFF
TGTGCCACCAGTTGGGGGAATGAGCAGTTCTTC
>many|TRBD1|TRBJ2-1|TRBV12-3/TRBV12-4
CASSTGTVSYNEQFF
TGTGCCAGCAGTACCGGGACAGTCTCCTACAATGAGCAGTTCTTC
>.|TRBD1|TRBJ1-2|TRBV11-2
CASSLGGTVYGYTF
TGTGCCAGCAGCTTAGGTGGGACAGTTTATGGCTACACCTTC
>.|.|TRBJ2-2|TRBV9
CASSVEGGSWELFF
TGTGCCAGCAGCGTAGAGGGGGGTTCGTGGGAGCTGTTTTTT
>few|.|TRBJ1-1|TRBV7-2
CASSSGRWAEAFF
TGTGCCAGCAGCTCAGGACGGTGGGCTGAAGCTTTCTTT
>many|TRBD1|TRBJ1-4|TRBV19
CASSIGRDSLEKLFF
TGTGCCAGTAGTATAGGCCGGGACAGCTTGGAAAAACTGTTTTTT
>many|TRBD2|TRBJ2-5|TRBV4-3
CASSQGPGTSGLQETQYF
TGCGCCAGCAGCCAAGGACCTGGGACTAGCGGCCTCCAAGAGACCCAGTACTTC
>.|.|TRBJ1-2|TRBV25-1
CASSDRVGGYTF
TGTGCCAGCAGTGACAGGGTGGGAGGCTACACCTTC
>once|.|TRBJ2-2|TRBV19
CASSMVRNTGELFF
TGTGCCAGTAGTATGGTCAGAAACACCGGGGAGCTGTTTTTT
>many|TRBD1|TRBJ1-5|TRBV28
CASSYGTGHQPQHF
TGTGCCAGCAGCTATGGGACAGGTCATCAGCCCCAGCATTTT
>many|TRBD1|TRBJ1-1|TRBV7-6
CASSPGTGLSKLTEAFF
TGTGCCAGCAGCCCCGGGACAGGGTTGAGCAAGTTAACTGAAGCTTTCTTT
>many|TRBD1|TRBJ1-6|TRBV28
CASSLPAGTGASPLHF
TGTGCCAGCAGTTTACCTGCCGGGACAGGGGCCTCACCCCTCCACTTT
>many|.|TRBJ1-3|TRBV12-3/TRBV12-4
CASSLNGGELRNTIYF
TGTGCCAGCAGTTTAAACGGGGGCGAACTACGAAACACCATATATTTT
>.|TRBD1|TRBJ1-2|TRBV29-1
CSAEHRDSAYGYTF
TGCAGTGCAGAACACCGGGACAGCGCCTATGGCTACACCTTC